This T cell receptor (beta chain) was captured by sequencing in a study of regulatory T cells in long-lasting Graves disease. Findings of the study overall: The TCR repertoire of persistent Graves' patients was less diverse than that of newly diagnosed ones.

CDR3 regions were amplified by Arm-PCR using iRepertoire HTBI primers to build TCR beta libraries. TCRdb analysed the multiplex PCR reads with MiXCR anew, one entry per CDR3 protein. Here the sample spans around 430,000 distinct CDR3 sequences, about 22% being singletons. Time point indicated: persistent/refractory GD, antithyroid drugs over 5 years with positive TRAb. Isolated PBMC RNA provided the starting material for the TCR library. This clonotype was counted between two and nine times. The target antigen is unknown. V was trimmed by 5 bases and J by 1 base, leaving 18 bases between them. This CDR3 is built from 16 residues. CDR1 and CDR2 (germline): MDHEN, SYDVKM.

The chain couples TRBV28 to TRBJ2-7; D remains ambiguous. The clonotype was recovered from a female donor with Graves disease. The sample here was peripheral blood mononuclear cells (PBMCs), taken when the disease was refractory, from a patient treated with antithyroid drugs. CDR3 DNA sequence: TGTGCCAGCAGTCCGCCCCCGATCGATTCTTCCTACGAGCAGTACTTC. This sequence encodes CASSPPPIDSSYEQYF.